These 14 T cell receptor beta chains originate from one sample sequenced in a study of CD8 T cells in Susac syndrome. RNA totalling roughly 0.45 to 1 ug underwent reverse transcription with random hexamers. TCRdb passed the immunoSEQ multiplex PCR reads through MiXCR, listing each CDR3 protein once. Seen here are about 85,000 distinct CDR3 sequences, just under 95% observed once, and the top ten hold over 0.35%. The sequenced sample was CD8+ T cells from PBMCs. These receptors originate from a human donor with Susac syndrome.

This CDR3 is CASSDPAAGLYNEQFF. The CDR3, as DNA: TGTGCCAGCAGTGATCCGGCGGCAGGACTCTACAATGAGCAGTTCTTC. The chain recombines TRBV2 with TRBJ2-1, with D possibly being TRBD2 (5 bases). Trimming left V 3 bases short and J 3 bases short, with 15 bases between. Looked up from germline, CDR1 is SNHLY and CDR2 is FYNNEI. The CDR3 is made up of 16 amino acids.

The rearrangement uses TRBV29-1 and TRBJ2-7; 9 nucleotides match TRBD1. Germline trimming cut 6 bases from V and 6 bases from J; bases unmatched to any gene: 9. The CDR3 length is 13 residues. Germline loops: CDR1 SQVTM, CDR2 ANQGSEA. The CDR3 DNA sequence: TGCAGCGTCCCCGGGACAGGGATAATCGAGCAGTACTTC. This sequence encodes CSVPGTGIIEQYF.

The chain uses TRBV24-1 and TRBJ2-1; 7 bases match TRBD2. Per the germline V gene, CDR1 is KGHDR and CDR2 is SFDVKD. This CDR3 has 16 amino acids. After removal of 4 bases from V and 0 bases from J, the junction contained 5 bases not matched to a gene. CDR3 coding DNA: TGTGCCACCAGTGACCAAGCGGGAAGCTCCTACAATGAGCAGTTCTTC. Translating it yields CATSDQAGSSYNEQFF.

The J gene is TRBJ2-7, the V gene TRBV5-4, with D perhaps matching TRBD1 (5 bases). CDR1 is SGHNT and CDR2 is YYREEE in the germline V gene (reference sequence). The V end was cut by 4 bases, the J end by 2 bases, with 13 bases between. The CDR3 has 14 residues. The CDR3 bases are TGTGCCAGCAGCCAATTCGACAGAACCTACGAGCAGTACTTC. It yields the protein CASSQFDRTYEQYF.

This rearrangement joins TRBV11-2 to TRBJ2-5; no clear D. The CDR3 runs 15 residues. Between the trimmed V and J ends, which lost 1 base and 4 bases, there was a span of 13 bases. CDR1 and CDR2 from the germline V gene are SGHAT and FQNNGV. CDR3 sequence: CASSLVGSTLETQYF. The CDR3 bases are TGTGCCAGCAGCTTAGTGGGCAGTACCCTAGAGACCCAGTACTTC.

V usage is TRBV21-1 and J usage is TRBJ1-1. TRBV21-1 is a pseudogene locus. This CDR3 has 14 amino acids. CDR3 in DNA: TGTGCCAGCAGCAAAGTGGTGGAAGGGAGTGAAGCTTTCTTT. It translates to CASSKVVEGSEAFF.

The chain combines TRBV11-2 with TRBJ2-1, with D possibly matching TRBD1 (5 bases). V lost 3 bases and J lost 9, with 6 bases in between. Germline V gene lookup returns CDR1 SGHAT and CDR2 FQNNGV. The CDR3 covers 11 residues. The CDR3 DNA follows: TGTGCCAGCAGCTTTGGGGCTGAGCAGTTCTTC. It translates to CASSFGAEQFF.

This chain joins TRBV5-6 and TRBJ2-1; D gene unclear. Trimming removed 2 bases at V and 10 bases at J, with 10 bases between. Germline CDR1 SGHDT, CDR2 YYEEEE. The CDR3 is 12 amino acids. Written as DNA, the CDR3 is TGTGCCAGCAGCTTAGTTCCCGGCGAGCAGTTCTTC. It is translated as CASSLVPGEQFF.

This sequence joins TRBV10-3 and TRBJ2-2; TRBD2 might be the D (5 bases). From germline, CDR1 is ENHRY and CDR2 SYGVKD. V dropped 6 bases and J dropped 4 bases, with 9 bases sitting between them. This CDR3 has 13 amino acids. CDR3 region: CAIRSGSTGELFF. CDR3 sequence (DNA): TGTGCCATCAGGAGCGGTTCCACCGGGGAGCTGTTTTTT.

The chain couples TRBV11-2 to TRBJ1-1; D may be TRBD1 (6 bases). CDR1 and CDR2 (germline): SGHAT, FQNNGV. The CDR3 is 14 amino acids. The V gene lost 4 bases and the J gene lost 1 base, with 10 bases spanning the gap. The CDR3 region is CASSSGEWNTEAFF. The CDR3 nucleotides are TGTGCCAGCAGCTCAGGGGAGTGGAACACTGAAGCTTTCTTT.

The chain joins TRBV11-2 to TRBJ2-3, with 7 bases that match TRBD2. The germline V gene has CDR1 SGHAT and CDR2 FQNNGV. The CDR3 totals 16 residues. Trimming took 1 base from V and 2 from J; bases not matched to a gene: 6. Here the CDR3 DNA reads TGTGCCAGCAGCTTAGGAGTTGCGGGGGACACAGATACGCAGTATTTT. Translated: CASSLGVAGDTDTQYF.

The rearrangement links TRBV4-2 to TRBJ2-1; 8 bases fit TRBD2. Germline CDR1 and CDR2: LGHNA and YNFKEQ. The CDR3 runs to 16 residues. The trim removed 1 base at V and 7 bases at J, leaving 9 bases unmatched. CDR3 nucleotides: TGTGCCAGCAGCCAAGGCCCCACCGGGAGGGAAAATGAGCAGTTCTTC. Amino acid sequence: CASSQGPTGRENEQFF.

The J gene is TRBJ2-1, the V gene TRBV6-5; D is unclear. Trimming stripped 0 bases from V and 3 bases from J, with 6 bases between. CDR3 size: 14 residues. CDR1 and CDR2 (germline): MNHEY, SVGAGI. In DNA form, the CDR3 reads TGTGCCAGCAGTTACTCTCGAAGCTACAATGAGCAGTTCTTC. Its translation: CASSYSRSYNEQFF.

Here the CDR3 reads CASFLWGQGETEAFF. Here the CDR3 DNA reads TGTGCCAGTTTCCTATGGGGACAGGGAGAAACTGAAGCTTTCTTT. This chain connects TRBV19 to TRBJ1-1; TRBD1 aligns across 9 bases. The CDR3 length is 15 residues. V trimming: 8 bases; J trimming: 5 bases; junction bases outside the gene matches: 12. The germline V gene has CDR1 LNHDA and CDR2 SQIVND (reference sequence).